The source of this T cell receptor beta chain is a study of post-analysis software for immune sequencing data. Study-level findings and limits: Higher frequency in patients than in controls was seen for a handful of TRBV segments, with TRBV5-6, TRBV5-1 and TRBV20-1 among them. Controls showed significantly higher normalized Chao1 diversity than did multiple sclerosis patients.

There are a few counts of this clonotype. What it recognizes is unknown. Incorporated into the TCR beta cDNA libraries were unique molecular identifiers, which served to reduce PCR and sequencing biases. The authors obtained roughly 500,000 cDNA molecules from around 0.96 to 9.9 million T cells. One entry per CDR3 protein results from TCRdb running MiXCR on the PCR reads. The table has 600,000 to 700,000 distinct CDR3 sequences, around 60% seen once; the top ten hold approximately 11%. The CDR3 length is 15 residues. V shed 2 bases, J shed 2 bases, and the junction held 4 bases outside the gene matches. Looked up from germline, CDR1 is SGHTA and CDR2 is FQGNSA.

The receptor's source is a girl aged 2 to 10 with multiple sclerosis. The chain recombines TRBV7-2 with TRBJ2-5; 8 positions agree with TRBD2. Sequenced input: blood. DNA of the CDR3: TGTGCCAGCAGCTTAATCAGCGGGGGACAAGAGACCCAGTACTTC. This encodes CASSLISGGQETQYF.